This TCR beta chain was sequenced in a study of blood T cell repertoires in COVID-19. Study-wide background: Specimens from acute and convalescent COVID-19 originated in the United States, Italy and Spain.

Data came from immunoSEQ multiplex PCR; TCRdb stores just in-frame clones and leaves some out. The data show about 99,000 clones, approximately 87% seen once. The germline gives CDR1 SEHNR, CDR2 FQNEAQ (reference sequence). The CDR3 extends over 14 amino acids. The V and J ends lost 5 bases and 5 bases, in that order; junction bases with no gene match: 6. The receptor comes from a man aged 50 to 60 with acute or convalescent COVID-19. Material for sequencing was peripheral blood. The V gene is TRBV7-9, the J gene TRBJ2-7, with 10 bases matching TRBD2. CDR3 in amino acids: CASSRALAGHEQYF. The CDR3 region has the DNA TGTGCCAGCAGCCGAGCACTAGCGGGACACGAGCAGTACTTC.